This TCR beta chain was identified during a study of T cells after yellow fever vaccination. Overall study results and limits: Contaminating bulk clonotypes could be abundant in FACS-sorted repertoires. Boosting was followed by the reappearance of most primary-vaccination clones (just under 97% CD4, about 90% CD8). It was the secondary response that reached its peak faster, day 5 versus 15, but it was weaker.

5'RACE template switching produced TCR cDNA carrying a universal primer site and UMIs. From the 5' RACE reads, TCRdb called clonotypes with MiXCR, one entry per CDR3 protein. This sample has some 300,000 distinct CDR3 sequences; 8.7% occur once, and the top ten carry 3% to 3.5%. Trimming removed 1 base from V and 5 bases from J, with 7 bases in between. This CDR3 contains 13 residues. The V gene's germline CDR1 is SGHTS and CDR2 YDEGEE. This clonotype was seen only a few times. The antigen is undetermined. This clonotype was obtained from a man younger than 35 who received the YFV17D yellow fever vaccine. The chain couples TRBV5-8 to TRBJ1-5; a weak D match, TRBD1 (5 bases). Here the sequenced sample was CD4+ T cells sorted from PBMCs, taken 5 days after the yellow fever booster vaccination. The chain's CDR3 is CASSLRGYQPQHF. The CDR3 DNA reads TGTGCCAGCAGCTTGCGGGGCTATCAGCCCCAGCATTTT.